These T cell receptor beta chains were read from a single sample in a study of T cells after yellow fever vaccination. TCRdb passed the 5' RACE reads through MiXCR, listing each CDR3 protein once. The sample includes 450,000 to 600,000 distinct CDR3 sequences, approximately 12% of them seen just once. This specimen was PBMCs, taken on the day of the yellow fever booster vaccination. The receptor source for this set is a young man who received the YFV17D yellow fever vaccine. Each CDR3 is given with its conserved first and last residue. Each record gives: J gene, D gene, V gene, clone size, CDR3 DNA, CDR3 protein. D genes are given only for firm matches. Only part of the rows carry a size: once, few, many, or a class if the clone is expanded.

TRBJ2-2 | TRBD2 | TRBV29-1 | NA | TGCAGCGTTCGCCCAAGGGCTAGCGGGAGAACCAGGACCGGGGAGCTGTTTTTT | CSVRPRASGRTRTGELFF
TRBJ2-3 | NA | TRBV7-2 | few | TGTGCCAGCAGCGCCCGTCCCGGAGATACGCAGTATTTT | CASSARPGDTQYF
TRBJ2-1 | NA | TRBV5-1 | many | TGCGCCAGCAGCCACGGTCGGGGTTACAATGAGCAGTTCTTC | CASSHGRGYNEQFF
TRBJ2-1 | TRBD2 | TRBV10-3 | few | TGTGCCCTCGGGACTAGCGGGAGTCCAAATGAGCAGTTCTTC | CALGTSGSPNEQFF
TRBJ1-5 | NA | TRBV7-8 | few | TGTGCCAGCAGCTTAAGCAGGGAGAGCACTCAGCCCCAGCATTTT | CASSLSRESTQPQHF
TRBJ2-5 | NA | TRBV20-1 | few | TGCAGTGCCCACCAGCAAGAGACCCAGTACTTC | CSAHQQETQYF
TRBJ2-2 | NA | TRBV28 | few | TGTGCCAGCAGTTTCCGACCCACCGGGGAGCTGTTTTTT | CASSFRPTGELFF
TRBJ1-1 | NA | TRBV7-2 | NA | TGTGCCAGCAGTCTTAACCCCGGGCCGGCTTTCTTT | CASSLNPGPAFF
TRBJ2-1 | TRBD2 | TRBV18 | few | TGTGCCAGCTCACCAGGGTACGGGAGGAATGAGCAGTTCTTC | CASSPGYGRNEQFF
TRBJ2-6 | TRBD1 | TRBV25-1 | few | TGTGCCAGCAGTGTCGGTACAGGGGGTCCTGGGGCCAACGTCCTGACTTTC | CASSVGTGGPGANVLTF
TRBJ2-5 | NA | TRBV7-2 | few | TGTGCCAGCAGCTTTGGACAGACCCAGTACTTC | CASSFGQTQYF
TRBJ2-5 | TRBD2 | TRBV29-1 | few | TGCAGCGGGAGACTAGCGGGGGGAGAGACCCAGTACTTC | CSGRLAGGETQYF
TRBJ2-1 | NA | TRBV4-3 | NA | TGCGCCAGCAGCCCCGGAGGAGCCTATGAGCAGTTCTTC | CASSPGGAYEQFF
TRBJ2-7 | NA | TRBV25-1 | few | TGTGCCAGCAAAGACGGCTACGAGCAGTACTTC | CASKDGYEQYF
TRBJ2-7 | TRBD2 | TRBV20-1 | few | TGCAGTGCTCACTCGTCTGGTAGCGGGAGCTACGAGCAGTACTTC | CSAHSSGSGSYEQYF
TRBJ1-6 | NA | TRBV6-5 | NA | TGTGCCAGCACCAAGGGAGGCTATAATTCACCCCTCCACTTT | CASTKGGYNSPLHF
TRBJ2-5 | NA | TRBV15 | NA | TGTGCCACCAGCAGAGATATTAAGTTTTTGGAGACCCAGTACTTC | CATSRDIKFLETQYF
TRBJ2-1 | TRBD2 | TRBV6-4 | NA | TGTGCCAGCAGAGTCTCGAGAATAGCGGGGTCCTACAATGAGCAGTTCTTC | CASRVSRIAGSYNEQFF
TRBJ2-5 | NA | TRBV20-1 | NA | TGCAGTGCTAGAGATCAAGGGTACCAAGAGACCCAGTACTTC | CSARDQGYQETQYF
TRBJ2-2 | TRBD1 | TRBV4-3 | few | TGCGCCAGCAGCCAAGATTCAAGGTTGGGGACAGGGAGTAACACCGGGGAGCTGTTTTTT | CASSQDSRLGTGSNTGELFF
TRBJ2-7 | NA | TRBV30 | NA | TGTGCCTGGAGTGCGCAGGATCGGTACGAGCAGTACTTC | CAWSAQDRYEQYF
TRBJ2-7 | NA | TRBV10-3 | few | TGTGCCATCGCGGCAGGGCGAGAGCAGTACTTC | CAIAAGREQYF
TRBJ2-4 | NA | TRBV5-6 | few | TGTGCCAGCAGCTCGGACGGGACTTCGACCAAAAACATTCAGTACTTC | CASSSDGTSTKNIQYF
TRBJ2-5 | NA | TRBV27 | NA | TGTGCCAGCAGATCCGGGTTCCAAGAGACCCAGTACTTC | CASRSGFQETQYF
TRBJ2-4 | TRBD1 | TRBV6-1 | NA | TGTGCCAGCAGTGCCTCCGGTGGGACAGCTTTTGGGATTCAGTACTTC | CASSASGGTAFGIQYF
TRBJ2-3 | NA | TRBV5-8 | few | TGTGCCAGCAGCTTGGAGCTTCTGCACATAGGACATACGCAGTATTTT | CASSLELLHIGHTQYF
TRBJ2-2 | NA | TRBV6-5 | NA | TGTGCCAGCAGTTACTCACCATTCACCGGGGAGCTGTTTTTT | CASSYSPFTGELFF
TRBJ2-5 | TRBD1 | TRBV24-1 | NA | TGTGCCACCAGTGATTTGGGGACAGGGCAAGAGACCCAGTACTTC | CATSDLGTGQETQYF
TRBJ1-3 | NA | TRBV12-3/TRBV12-4 | few | TGTGCCAGCAGTTTTTACCAAGGTGGAAACACCATATATTTT | CASSFYQGGNTIYF
TRBJ2-1 | NA | TRBV20-1 | NA | TGCAGTGCTAGAGTCAGTGGAAGCGGATACTACAATGAGCAGTTCTTC | CSARVSGSGYYNEQFF